The source of this T cell receptor (beta chain) is a study of T cell responses to AZD1222 COVID-19 vaccine. Samples with a second dose at about 4 or about 12 weeks were pooled together. TCRdb's copy holds only in-frame clones and misses some; the assay was immunoSEQ multiplex PCR. The sample records about 84,000 clones, approximately 85% being singletons. The CDR3 totals 14 residues. J was trimmed by 2 bases and V by 6 bases; bases with no gene match: 6. Germline values: CDR1 SEHNR, CDR2 FQNEAQ (reference sequence). The material sequenced was peripheral blood, taken 28 days after the second AZD1222 dose. The chain employs TRBV7-9 and TRBJ2-7; TRBD1 matches at 8 bases. This sequence was found in an adult who received the AZD1222 COVID-19 vaccine. The CDR3 here is CASSWDRSTYEQYF. CDR3 sequence (DNA): TGTGCCAGCAGTTGGGACAGGTCCACCTACGAGCAGTACTTC.